A single sample is the source of the 29 T cell receptor beta chains below, sequenced in a study of human T cells and chemical hapten exposure. From the RACE reads, TCRdb called clonotypes with MiXCR, one entry per CDR3 protein. Among 300,000 to 450,000 distinct CDR3 sequences listed, nearly 5% were seen once. Time point noted: patch test 1, 2 weeks after DPC sensitization. Stated treatment: therapeutic diphenylcyclopropenone sensitization with weekly scalp DPC. The input for sequencing was whole blood, taken in connection with sensitization to the hapten diphenylcyclopropenone (DPC). Receptors were obtained from a woman between 45 and 60 years old with alopecia areata. Some clones in this sample may be carry-over from other donors' samples.

V and J are TRBV2 and TRBJ2-5; D may be TRBD2 (6 bases). CDR3 length: 15 residues. Trimming removed 7 bases at V and 3 bases at J, with 18 bases between. The germline V gene has CDR1 SNHLY and CDR2 FYNNEI. CDR3 protein: CASKGRRLDEETQYF. For the CDR3, the DNA is TGTGCCAGCAAGGGTCGGAGACTAGACGAAGAGACCCAGTACTTC.

V usage is TRBV28 and J usage is TRBJ1-3; D gene unclear. The CDR3 covers 16 residues. The germline V gene has CDR1 MDHEN and CDR2 SYDVKM. Deletions cut 5 bases from V and 1 base from J, with 15 bases between. This CDR3 reads CASSLFLDLSGNTIYF. DNA for the CDR3: TGTGCCAGCAGTCTATTCCTAGATCTATCTGGAAACACCATATATTTT.

The V gene is TRBV14, the J gene TRBJ2-7; no clear D gene. The germline gives CDR1 SGHDN, CDR2 FVKESK. CDR3 size: 13 residues. Trimming stripped 4 bases from V and 4 bases from J, with 11 bases between. The CDR3 is CASSRPYDYEQYF. The DNA of the CDR3 is TGTGCCAGCAGCCGACCGTACGATTACGAGCAGTACTTC.

This clonotype was observed at least ten times. This sequence joins TRBV5-5 and TRBJ2-2; 8 bases are shared with TRBD2. The CDR3 consists of 15 residues. Germline V gene lookup returns CDR1 SGHKS and CDR2 YYEKEE (reference sequence). The ends lost 1 base at V and 5 bases at J; junction bases unmatched: 4. CDR3 bases: TGTGCCAGCAGCTTGTCAATAGCGGGGACCGGGGAGCTGTTTTTT. This codes for CASSLSIAGTGELFF.

This clonotype was seen a few times. The gene calls are TRBV28 and TRBJ2-5; unclear D gene. This CDR3 spans 13 amino acids. CDR1 and CDR2 from the germline V gene are MDHEN and SYDVKM. Between the trimmed V and J ends, which lost 5 bases and 6 bases, there was a span of 13 bases. CDR3 coding DNA: TGTGCCAGCAGTGGTGCCACCACTCAGACCCAGTACTTC. Its translation is CASSGATTQTQYF.

This clonotype showed up just a few times. The rearrangement links TRBV12-3 or TRBV12-4 to TRBJ2-7; TRBD1 matches at 7 bases. CDR3 size: 14 residues. Trimming took 8 bases from V and 0 from J; bases not matched to a gene: 7. The CDR3 spells CASQHRDSSYEQYF. CDR3 bases: TGTGCCAGCCAACACCGGGACAGCTCCTACGAGCAGTACTTC.

This clonotype was detected ten times or more. CDR3 sequence reads: CASSFLAGGPEETQYF. The CDR3 region has the DNA TGTGCCAGCAGCTTTTTAGCGGGAGGGCCGGAGGAGACCCAGTACTTC. V and J are TRBV11-2 and TRBJ2-5; 11 bases are shared with TRBD2. The germline V gene has CDR1 SGHAT and CDR2 FQNNGV. Trimming cost V 3 bases and J 5 bases; bases outside gene matches: 8. The CDR3 runs to 16 residues. Full variable domain (rest looked up from reference TRBV11-2 and TRBJ2-5): EAGVAQSPRYKIIEKRQSVAFWCNPISGHATLYWYQQILGQGPKLLIQFQNNGVVDDSQLPKDRFSAERLKGVDSTLKIQPAKLEDSAVYLCASSFLAGGPEETQYFGPGTRLLVL.

This clonotype was seen many times. V is TRBV9 and J is TRBJ2-2; possible D gene TRBD1, 6 bases. The CDR3 sequence is 14 residues long. Deletions cut 4 bases from V and 5 bases from J, with 12 bases between. Germline CDR1 and CDR2: SGDLS and YYNGEE. The CDR3 here is CASSFNRVTGELFF. The DNA of the CDR3 is TGTGCCAGCAGCTTCAACAGGGTGACCGGGGAGCTGTTTTTT.

This clonotype was counted many times. The V call is TRBV19, the J call TRBJ2-7; D call uncertain. Germline-derived CDR1 and CDR2 are LNHDA and SQIVND (reference sequence). The CDR3 spans 13 residues. V was clipped by 4 bases and J by 4 bases, with 11 bases between them. The CDR3 region is CASSTGPLYEQYF. CDR3 sequence (DNA): TGTGCCAGTAGTACCGGACCCTTATACGAGCAGTACTTC.

This clonotype was detected ten times or more. J is TRBJ2-5 and V is TRBV7-9; 7 bases match TRBD2. With V trimmed by 5 bases and J by 5 bases, 8 bases remained unmatched. The V gene's germline CDR1 is SEHNR and CDR2 FQNEAQ (reference sequence). The CDR3 sequence is 14 residues long. The CDR3 loop is CASSRGEAGETQYF. For the CDR3, the DNA is TGTGCCAGCAGCCGGGGCGAAGCGGGGGAGACCCAGTACTTC.

This clonotype has a count of ten or more. The chain has TRBV28 and TRBJ2-3, with D perhaps TRBD1 (6 bases). Looked up from germline, CDR1 is MDHEN and CDR2 is SYDVKM. The length of the CDR3 is 14 residues. Trimming pared 6 bases from V and 3 bases from J, leaving 13 bases between. In DNA, the CDR3 is TGTGCCAGCAGATCGACGACAGGAACAGATACGCAGTATTTT. Residues: CASRSTTGTDTQYF.

In DNA, the CDR3 is TGCGCCAGCAGCCAACACAGGACCTCCAACTATGGCTACACCTTC. Encoded protein: CASSQHRTSNYGYTF. V usage is TRBV4-1 and J usage is TRBJ1-2; tentative D call: TRBD1 (5 bases). In germline, CDR1 is MGHRA, CDR2 YSYEKL. The CDR3 has 15 residues. Between the trimmed V and J ends, which lost 2 bases and 2 bases, there was a span of 12 bases.

V is TRBV28 and J is TRBJ2-1; 16 bases fit TRBD2. Per germline, CDR1 MDHEN and CDR2 SYDVKM. The CDR3 spans 15 residues. The J segment lost 4 bases and the V segment lost 6 bases, leaving 0 bases of the junction unmatched. CDR3 sequence reads: CASRGLAGGYNEQFF. The DNA of the CDR3 is TGTGCCAGCAGGGGACTAGCGGGAGGGTACAATGAGCAGTTCTTC.

This clonotype showed up many times. The V and J genes are TRBV2 and TRBJ2-1; D remains ambiguous. CDR1 and CDR2 (germline): SNHLY, FYNNEI. The CDR3 is made up of 14 amino acids. The germline V and J ends were trimmed by 2 bases and 5 bases, with 10 bases remaining between them. The CDR3 loop is CASSERAVDNEQFF. CDR3 DNA sequence: TGTGCCAGCAGTGAACGAGCCGTCGACAATGAGCAGTTCTTC. The full variable domain, completed using reference TRBV2 and TRBJ2-1, is EPEVTQTPSHQVTQMGQEVILRCVPISNHLYFYWYRQILGQKVEFLVSFYNNEISEKSEIFDDQFSVERPDGSNFTLKIRSTKLEDSAMYFCASSERAVDNEQFFGPGTRLTVL.

The chain combines TRBV12-3 or TRBV12-4 with TRBJ1-2; D possibly corresponds to TRBD1 (5 bases). With 4 bases removed from V and 4 bases from J, the gap between germline ends came to 16 bases. The CDR3 consists of 15 residues. The chain's CDR3 is CASSSGVGGTYGYTF. The DNA for the CDR3 is TGTGCCAGCAGTTCGGGCGTTGGGGGGACCTATGGCTACACCTTC.

With respect to this clonotype: A much larger clone lies one base from this, so it may be a read error. This rearrangement joins TRBV10-3 to TRBJ2-7; no clear D gene. The CDR3 length is 12 residues. In germline, CDR1 is ENHRY, CDR2 SYGVKD. CDR3 loop: CAISESAYEKYF. CDR3 DNA sequence: TGTGCCATCAGTGAGTCAGCCTACGAGAAGTACTTC.

This clonotype was seen a few times. This rearrangement joins TRBV4-1 to TRBJ2-7; D unclear. Deletions cut 0 bases from V and 5 bases from J, with 11 bases between. CDR1 is MGHRA and CDR2 is YSYEKL in the germline V gene. The length of the CDR3 is 14 residues. CDR3 coding DNA: TGCGCCAGCAGCCAAGAAGGCCGGAGAGACGAGCAGTACTTC. Translation gives CASSQEGRRDEQYF.

The table lists this clonotype with many counts. The chain has TRBV7-2 and TRBJ2-4, with D uncertain. The CDR3 contains 15 residues. CDR1 is SGHTA, CDR2 FQGNSA, per germline. Trimming shortened V by 1 base and J by 0 bases, and 7 bases separated the two germline ends. The CDR3 nucleotides are TGTGCCAGCAGCTTAGGACACCTAGCCAAAAACATTCAGTACTTC. Protein: CASSLGHLAKNIQYF.

This clonotype was counted many times. V and J are TRBV29-1 and TRBJ1-3, with TRBD1 as a possible D gene (5 bases). Germline CDR1 is SQVTM and CDR2 is ANQGSEA. The CDR3 runs to 13 residues. V was shortened by 6 bases and J by 3 bases, with 12 bases between the two germline ends. The CDR3 region is CSVSRGNGNTIYF. The CDR3 DNA reads TGCAGCGTGTCGCGGGGGAATGGAAACACCATATATTTT.

This clonotype was detected many times. This chain links TRBV6-5 with TRBJ1-6; D unresolved. The CDR3 is 20 amino acids. Between the trimmed V and J ends, which lost 2 bases and 0 bases, there was a span of 20 bases. The germline CDR1 and CDR2 sequences are MNHEY and SVGAGI. The CDR3 loop is CASSYTLGGSSSSYNSPLHF. For the CDR3, the DNA is TGTGCCAGCAGTTACACTCTCGGAGGGAGTTCTAGCTCCTATAATTCACCCCTCCACTTT.

At least ten counts were recorded for this clonotype. The gene calls are TRBV14 and TRBJ2-1; TRBD2 matches 8 bases. Germline trimming cut 0 bases from V and 4 bases from J; bases unmatched to any gene: 8. The CDR3 spans 17 residues. Germline CDR1 and CDR2: SGHDN and FVKESK. The CDR3 is CASSQDQETSVYNEQFF. CDR3 coding DNA: TGTGCCAGCAGCCAAGATCAGGAGACTAGCGTATACAATGAGCAGTTCTTC. The full variable domain, its missing parts supplied by reference TRBV14 and TRBJ2-1, is EAGVTQFPSHSVIEKGQTVTLRCDPISGHDNLYWYRRVMGKEIKFLLHFVKESKQDESGMPNNRFLAERTGGTYSTLKVQPAELEDSGVYFCASSQDQETSVYNEQFFGPGTRLTVL.

There are many counts of this clonotype. The chain's CDR3 is CASSPMGRVGEQYF. The CDR3 region has the DNA TGTGCCAGCTCACCCATGGGCAGGGTAGGAGAGCAGTACTTC. This rearrangement joins TRBV18 to TRBJ2-7, with D maybe TRBD1 (5 bases). There are 14 residues in the CDR3. The germline CDR1 and CDR2 sequences are KGHSH and LQKENI. Trimming took off 3 bases at V and 7 bases at J, with 16 bases between the two ends. Variable domain in full (rest from reference TRBV18 and TRBJ2-7): NAGVMQNPRHLVRRRGQEARLRCSPMKGHSHVYWYRQLPEEGLKFMVYLQKENIIDESGMPKERFSAEFPKEGPSILRIQQVVRGDSAAYFCASSPMGRVGEQYFGPGTRLTVT.

The J gene is TRBJ2-3, the V gene TRBV7-6; 8 nucleotides align to TRBD2. The CDR3 length is 16 residues. Germline-derived CDR1 and CDR2 are SGHVS and FNYEAQ. Losses at the gene ends were 7 bases for V and 1 base for J; bases not matched to a gene: 10. CDR3 in DNA: TGTGCCAGCACGGGGGGGTTGCGACGGGGCACAGATACGCAGTATTTT. Translated, it gives CASTGGLRRGTDTQYF.

The V and J genes are TRBV12-3 or TRBV12-4 and TRBJ2-7, with D uncertain. The CDR3 totals 13 residues. V lost 1 base, J lost 9 bases, and 13 bases lay in between. The CDR3 here is CASSLGDWNRQYF. CDR3 in DNA: TGTGCCAGCAGTTTAGGGGATTGGAATCGGCAGTACTTC.

This clonotype appeared many times. This sequence joins TRBV11-2 and TRBJ2-1; TRBD2 matches at 13 bases. The germline CDR1 and CDR2 sequences are SGHAT and FQNNGV. The V gene end was trimmed by 4 bases and the J gene end by 4 bases; junction bases not matched to a gene: 7. The CDR3 is 17 residues long. This CDR3 is CASSSATSGRGYNEQFF. In DNA form, the CDR3 reads TGTGCCAGCAGCTCCGCCACTAGCGGGAGGGGGTACAATGAGCAGTTCTTC.

At least ten counts were recorded for this clonotype. This chain connects TRBV3-1 to TRBJ2-2; either TRBD1 or TRBD2 may supply D (6 bases each). The CDR3 has 18 amino acids. Germline values: CDR1 LGHDT, CDR2 YNNKEL (reference sequence). V dropped 4 bases and J dropped 7 bases, with 25 bases sitting between them. The CDR3 DNA reads as TGTGCCAGCAGCCCCCGCGCGGGCGACTCCCGGGGGCACGGGGAGCTGTTTTTT. It is translated as CASSPRAGDSRGHGELFF.

This clonotype showed up just a few times. The V call is TRBV11-2, the J call TRBJ2-4; the match to TRBD2 covers 7 bases. The germline gives CDR1 SGHAT, CDR2 FQNNGV. This CDR3 has 22 amino acids. J gave up 0 bases and V 1 base, and 21 bases lay outside the gene matches. For the CDR3, the DNA is TGTGCCAGCAGCTTAGTCGCCTTCACGCGGCGGGAGAGGGCCCTAGCCAAAAACATTCAGTACTTC. Protein product: CASSLVAFTRRERALAKNIQYF.

This clonotype occurred a few times. This chain connects TRBV27 to TRBJ2-3; 8 bases match TRBD2. The CDR3 is 15 amino acids. Per germline, CDR1 MNHEY and CDR2 SMNVEV (reference sequence). The ends lost 7 bases at V and 5 bases at J; junction bases unmatched: 11. CDR3 nucleotide sequence: TGTGCCAGCACCCCAGGGGCTAGCGGGCGAGATACGCAGTATTTT. This gives the protein CASTPGASGRDTQYF.

This clonotype was found many times. V gene TRBV20-1 combines with J gene TRBJ1-3, with D uncertain. Trimming cost V 0 bases and J 2 bases, with 5 bases left between them. The CDR3 consists of 13 residues. The germline V gene encodes CDR1 DFQATT and CDR2 SNEGSKA (reference sequence). CDR3: CSARDRPGNTIYF. The CDR3 coding sequence is TGCAGTGCTAGAGATCGGCCTGGAAACACCATATATTTT.